The clone carrying this T cell receptor beta chain was picked up a small number of times. This specimen belongs to a study of chemoradiotherapy in HPV16-positive cancers. Study-wide context: Two HPV16-positive patients' cells yielded candidate HPV-specific clones and common motifs.

Samples were taken several times over chemoradiotherapy. Measured with immunoSEQ multiplex PCR; TCRdb has only the in-frame clones, and not every one. The sample shows almost 3,000 clones, approximately 86% of them seen only once. This sequence was found in a human donor with HPV-associated anogenital cancer. Sequencing was performed on tumor tissue, taken from a patient who underwent chemoradiotherapy.

CDR3 loop: CASRPGTGMDSNQPQHF. In DNA form, the CDR3 reads TGTGCCAGTAGGCCCGGGACAGGGATGGATAGCAATCAGCCCCAGCATTTT. The chain uses TRBV19 and TRBJ1-5; 9 bases fit TRBD1. The CDR3 extends over 17 amino acids. V gave up 6 bases and J gave up 0 bases; unmatched junction bases: 9. CDR1 LNHDA and CDR2 SQIVND come from the germline V gene (reference sequence).